This record looks at one TCR beta chain sequence and its context. The same CDR3 is also encoded by other DNA sequences in this sample. This sample was taken from a study of blood T cell repertoires in COVID-19. Study as a whole: The United States, Italy and Spain were the sources of the acute and convalescent COVID-19 samples. Sample material is recorded as cDNA or gDNA derived from T cells, B-cell-depleted T cells, or PBMCs.

Produced via immunoSEQ multiplex PCR; TCRdb's table is partial and in-frame only. The table has 250,000 to 400,000 clones, roughly 90% seen once. Losses at the gene ends were 5 bases for V and 10 bases for J; bases not matched to a gene: 6. CDR1 and CDR2 from the germline V gene are SGHAT and FQNNGV. The CDR3 consists of 15 residues. The chain has TRBV11-2 and TRBJ2-1, with TRBD2 identical over 15 bases. This TCR derives from a woman in her 30s with COVID-19, enrolled during active disease. The sample consisted of peripheral blood. The CDR3 nucleotides read TGTGCCAGCAGCCAAGGACTAGCGGGAGGGGGCGAGCAGTTCTTC. It yields the protein CASSQGLAGGGEQFF. The entire variable domain, with the rest obtained from reference TRBV11-2 and TRBJ2-1, is as follows: EAGVAQSPRYKIIEKRQSVAFWCNPISGHATLYWYQQILGQGPKLLIQFQNNGVVDDSQLPKDRFSAERLKGVDSTLKIQPAKLEDSAVYLCASSQGLAGGGEQFFGPGTRLTVL.